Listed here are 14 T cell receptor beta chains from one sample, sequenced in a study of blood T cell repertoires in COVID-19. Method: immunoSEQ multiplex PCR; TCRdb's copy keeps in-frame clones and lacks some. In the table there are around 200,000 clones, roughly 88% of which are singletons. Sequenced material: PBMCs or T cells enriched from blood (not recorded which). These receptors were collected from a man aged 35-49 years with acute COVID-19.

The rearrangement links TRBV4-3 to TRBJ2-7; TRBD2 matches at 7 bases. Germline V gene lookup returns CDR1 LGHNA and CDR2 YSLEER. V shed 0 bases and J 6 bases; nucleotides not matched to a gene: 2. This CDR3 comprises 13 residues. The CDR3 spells CASSQEGGSEQYF. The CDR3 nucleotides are TGCGCCAGCAGCCAAGAGGGGGGGAGCGAGCAGTACTTC.

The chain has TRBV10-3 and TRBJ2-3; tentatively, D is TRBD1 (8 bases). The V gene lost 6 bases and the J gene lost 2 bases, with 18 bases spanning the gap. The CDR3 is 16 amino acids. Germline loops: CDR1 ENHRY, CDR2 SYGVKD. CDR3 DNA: TGTGCCATCAGGAGGGGGGGACAGGATTTCACAGATACGCAGTATTTT. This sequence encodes CAIRRGGQDFTDTQYF.

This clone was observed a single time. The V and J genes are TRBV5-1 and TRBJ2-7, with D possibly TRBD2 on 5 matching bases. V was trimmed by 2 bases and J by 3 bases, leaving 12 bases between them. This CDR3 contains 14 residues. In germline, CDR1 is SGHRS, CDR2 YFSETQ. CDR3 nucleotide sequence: TGCGCCAGCAGCTTTGATGGGGAGAACTACGAGCAGTACTTC. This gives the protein CASSFDGENYEQYF.

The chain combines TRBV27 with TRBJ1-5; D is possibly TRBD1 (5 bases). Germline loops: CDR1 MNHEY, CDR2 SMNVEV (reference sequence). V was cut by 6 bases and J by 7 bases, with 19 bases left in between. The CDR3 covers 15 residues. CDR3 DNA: TGTGCCAGCAGGAAAAGCCAGGGATCTCTCCAGCCCCAGCATTTT. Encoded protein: CASRKSQGSLQPQHF.

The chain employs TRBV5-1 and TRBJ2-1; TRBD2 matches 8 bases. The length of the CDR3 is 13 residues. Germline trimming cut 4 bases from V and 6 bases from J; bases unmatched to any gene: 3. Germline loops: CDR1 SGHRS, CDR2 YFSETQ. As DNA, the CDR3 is TGCGCCAGCAGCCCGGGGGGGGTCAATGAGCAGTTCTTC. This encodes CASSPGGVNEQFF.

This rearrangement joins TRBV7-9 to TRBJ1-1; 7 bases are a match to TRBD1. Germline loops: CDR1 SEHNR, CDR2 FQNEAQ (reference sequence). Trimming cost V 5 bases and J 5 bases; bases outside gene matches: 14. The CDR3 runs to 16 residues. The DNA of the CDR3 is TGTGCCAGCAGCCAATATTCTAAGGGGGCGAGGACTGAAGCTTTCTTT. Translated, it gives CASSQYSKGARTEAFF.

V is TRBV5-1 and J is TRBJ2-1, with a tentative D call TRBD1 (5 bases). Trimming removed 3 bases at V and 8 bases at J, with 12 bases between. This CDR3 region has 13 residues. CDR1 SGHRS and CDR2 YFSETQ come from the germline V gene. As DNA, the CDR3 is TGCGCCAGCAGCTCCCAGGGTGGGGATGAGCAGTTCTTC. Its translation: CASSSQGGDEQFF.

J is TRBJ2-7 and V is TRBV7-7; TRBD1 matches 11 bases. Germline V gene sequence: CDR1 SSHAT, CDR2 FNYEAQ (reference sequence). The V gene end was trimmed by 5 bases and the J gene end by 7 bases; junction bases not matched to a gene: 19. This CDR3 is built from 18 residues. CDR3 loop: CASSPGQGVGRNRGEQYF. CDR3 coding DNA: TGTGCCAGCAGCCCGGGACAGGGGGTCGGGAGGAACCGGGGGGAGCAGTACTTC.

CDR3 in amino acids: CASSTPGTVYRNTIYF. The CDR3 region has the DNA TGTGCCAGCAGCACTCCCGGGACAGTTTATAGAAACACCATATATTTT. The chain joins TRBV28 to TRBJ1-3, with 7 bases aligning to TRBD1. Per germline, CDR1 MDHEN and CDR2 SYDVKM. Unmatched junction bases numbered 13, after V lost 6 bases and J lost 5 bases. There are 16 residues in the CDR3.

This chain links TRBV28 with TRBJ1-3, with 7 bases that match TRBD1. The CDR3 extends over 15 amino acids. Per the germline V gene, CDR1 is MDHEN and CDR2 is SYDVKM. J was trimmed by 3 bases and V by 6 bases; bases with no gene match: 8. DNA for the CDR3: TGTGCCAGCAGGGGGGACAGCTTAGGTGGAAACACCATATATTTT. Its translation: CASRGDSLGGNTIYF.

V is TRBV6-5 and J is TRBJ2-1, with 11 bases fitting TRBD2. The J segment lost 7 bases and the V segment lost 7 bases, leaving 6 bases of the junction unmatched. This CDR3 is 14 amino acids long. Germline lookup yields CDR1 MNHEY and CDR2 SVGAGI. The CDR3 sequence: CASKGTSGGNEQFF. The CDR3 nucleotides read TGTGCCAGCAAAGGAACTAGCGGGGGAAATGAGCAGTTCTTC.

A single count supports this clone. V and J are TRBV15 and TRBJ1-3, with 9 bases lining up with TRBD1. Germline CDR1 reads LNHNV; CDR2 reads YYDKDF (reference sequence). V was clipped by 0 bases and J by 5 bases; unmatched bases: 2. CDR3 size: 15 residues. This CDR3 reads CATSREGTGRNTIYF. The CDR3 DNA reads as TGTGCCACCAGCAGAGAGGGGACAGGGAGAAACACCATATATTTT.

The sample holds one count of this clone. CDR3 region: CASQGGFNTGELFF. CDR3 nucleotides: TGTGCCAGTCAAGGGGGTTTCAACACCGGGGAGCTGTTTTTT. This chain links TRBV7-9 with TRBJ2-2; perhaps TRBD1 as D (6 bases). Germline CDR1 is SEHNR and CDR2 is FQNEAQ (reference sequence). V lost 9 bases to trimming and J lost 2 bases, with 13 bases between them. The length of the CDR3 is 14 residues.

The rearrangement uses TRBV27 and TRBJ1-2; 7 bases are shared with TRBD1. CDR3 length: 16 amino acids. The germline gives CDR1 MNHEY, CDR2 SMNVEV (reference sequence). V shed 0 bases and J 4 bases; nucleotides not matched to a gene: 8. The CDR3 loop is CASSLSRDSRSYGYTF. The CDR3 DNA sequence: TGTGCCAGCAGTTTATCTAGGGACAGCCGATCCTATGGCTACACCTTC.